This TCR beta chain was identified during a study of OX40 agonist ivuxolimab in advanced cancers. Study background: Patients' therapy was ivuxolimab, an antibody that acts as an agonist of OX40 (CD134). Mean age 60 years, range roughly 23 to 79; approximately 80% male. Head and neck, renal cell, melanoma or hepatocellular carcinoma were the cancers that dose-escalation patients had. Study-wide results and caveats: Which antigen the expanded peripheral T cells recognized is unknown.

V lost 3 bases to trimming and J lost 4 bases; unmatched junction nucleotides: 4. This CDR3 comprises 16 residues. The germline CDR1 and CDR2 sequences are LNHNV and YYDKDF (reference sequence). The protocol was immunoSEQ multiplex PCR, while the TCRdb copy is restricted to in-frame clones and leaves out a portion. The table includes about 80,000 clones, approximately 95% detected once. A remark on this clone: Antigen: not known.

The sequence was collected from an adult with an advanced solid tumor such as melanoma, head and neck, liver or kidney cancer. This chain links TRBV15 with TRBJ2-3; 13 bases map to TRBD2. The sample in question was CD4+ or CD8+ T cells sorted from blood, obtained in a trial of the OX40 agonist ivuxolimab. CDR3 loop: CATSRGLAGSSDTQYF. The CDR3 DNA is TGTGCCACCAGCAGGGGACTAGCGGGAAGTTCAGATACGCAGTATTTT.